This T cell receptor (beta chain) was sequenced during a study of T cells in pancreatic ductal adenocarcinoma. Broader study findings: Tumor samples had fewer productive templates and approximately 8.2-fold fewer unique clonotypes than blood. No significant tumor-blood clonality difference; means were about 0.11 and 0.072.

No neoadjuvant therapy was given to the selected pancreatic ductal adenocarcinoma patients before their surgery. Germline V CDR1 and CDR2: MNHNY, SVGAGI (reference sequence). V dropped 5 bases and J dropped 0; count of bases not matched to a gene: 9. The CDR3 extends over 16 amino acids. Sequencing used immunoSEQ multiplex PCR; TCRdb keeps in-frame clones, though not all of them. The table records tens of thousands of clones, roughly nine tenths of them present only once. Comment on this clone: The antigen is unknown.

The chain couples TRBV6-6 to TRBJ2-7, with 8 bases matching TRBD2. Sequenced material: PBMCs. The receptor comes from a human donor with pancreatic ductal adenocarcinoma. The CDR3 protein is CASSPRSGESSYEQYF. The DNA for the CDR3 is TGTGCCAGCAGTCCCCGTAGCGGGGAGAGCTCCTACGAGCAGTACTTC.